These 6 T cell receptor beta chains originate from one sample sequenced in a study of blood T cell repertoires in COVID-19. Here immunoSEQ multiplex PCR was the method, and the copy in TCRdb shows in-frame clones only, minus some. The sample carries roughly 70,000 clones, 85% to 90% recorded once. The sequenced material came from peripheral blood. These receptors all stem from a human donor in a cohort sampled during active COVID-19.

The chain couples TRBV27 to TRBJ2-2, with D possibly being TRBD1 (6 bases). V lost 5 bases and J 4 bases, leaving 17 bases between the germline ends. The CDR3 length is 16 residues. The germline V gene encodes CDR1 MNHEY and CDR2 SMNVEV (reference sequence). The CDR3 DNA follows: TGTGCCAGCAGTCGACAGGTTCTGACTATCACCGGGGAGCTGTTTTTT. Translation: CASSRQVLTITGELFF.

This clone showed up just once. The rearrangement uses TRBV7-9 and TRBJ1-2, with D hard to call. Germline V gene data show CDR1 as SEHNR and CDR2 as FQNEAQ (reference sequence). V was cut by 8 bases and J by 4 bases, with 11 bases left in between. The CDR3 contains 12 residues. The CDR3 spells CASSEGGYGYTF. CDR3 in DNA: TGTGCCAGCTCGGAGGGTGGCTATGGCTACACCTTC.

V usage is TRBV5-5 and J usage is TRBJ2-7; a weak D match, TRBD1 (5 bases). Germline V gives CDR1 SGHKS, CDR2 YYEKEE (reference sequence). Trimming cost V 4 bases and J 6 bases, with 20 bases left between them. The CDR3 is 15 residues long. Here the CDR3 reads CASSADSIPSPEQYF. The CDR3, as DNA: TGTGCCAGCAGCGCCGACAGCATTCCGTCCCCCGAGCAGTACTTC.

The rearrangement joins TRBV6-1 to TRBJ1-5, with 12 bases aligning to TRBD1. Trimming took 0 bases from V and 4 from J; bases not matched to a gene: 4. The CDR3 totals 17 residues. Germline assignment: CDR1 MNHNS and CDR2 SASEGT. This CDR3 reads CASSEAPGQGANQPQHF. The CDR3 region has the DNA TGTGCCAGCAGTGAAGCTCCGGGACAGGGGGCGAATCAGCCCCAGCATTTT.

The V and J genes are TRBV24-1 and TRBJ1-4; TRBD1 aligns across 7 bases. The ends lost 2 bases at V and 7 bases at J; junction bases unmatched: 6. The germline gives CDR1 KGHDR, CDR2 SFDVKD. This CDR3 is built from 15 residues. CDR3 amino acids: CATSDSRQGGEKLFF. The CDR3 nucleotides are TGTGCCACCAGTGATTCGCGACAGGGTGGTGAAAAACTGTTTTTT.

CDR3 residues: CASSLATSGRIYNEQFF. The CDR3 bases are TGCGCCAGCAGCTTGGCCACTAGCGGGAGAATTTACAATGAGCAGTTCTTC. The chain recombines TRBV5-1 with TRBJ2-1; 11 bases agree with TRBD2. V was pared by 0 bases and J by 4 bases, with 6 bases of the junction left unmatched. CDR1 and CDR2 (germline): SGHRS, YFSETQ. The CDR3 covers 17 residues.